Listed below are T cell receptor beta chains from one sample, sequenced in a study of blood T cell repertoires in COVID-19. Assay: immunoSEQ multiplex PCR; the TCRdb copy retains only in-frame clones and omits some. The data show almost 15,000 clones, roughly nine tenths seen once. Source material: peripheral blood. These receptor sequences come from a woman aged 70-85 years in a cohort sampled during active or convalescent COVID-19. The CDR3 runs from the conserved cysteine through the conserved F or W. Each record gives: J gene, clone size, V gene, D gene, CDR3 protein, CDR3 DNA. A D gene is named only where the DNA matches it firmly. Not every row has a clone size; where given, it reads once, few, many or a size class.

>TRBJ1-6|NA|TRBV9|TRBD1
CASSGDRGNSPLHF
TGTGCCAGCAGCGGAGACAGGGGCAATTCACCCCTCCACTTT
>TRBJ1-6|NA|TRBV3-1/TRBV3-2|NA
CASSQGQPGPLHF
TGTGCCAGCAGCCAAGGCCAGCCAGGACCCCTCCACTTT
>TRBJ1-2|once|TRBV24-1|NA
CATSDTSGGRGGYTF
TGTGCCACCAGTGATACTTCGGGGGGGCGAGGTGGCTACACCTTC
>TRBJ1-5|NA|TRBV7-9|NA
CASSLGAGSNQPQHF
TGTGCCAGCAGCTTAGGAGCCGGGAGCAATCAGCCCCAGCATTTT
>TRBJ2-7|NA|TRBV7-6|NA
CASSLGAGRGLEQYF
TGTGCCAGCAGCTTAGGGGCAGGGCGGGGGCTCGAGCAGTACTTC
>TRBJ2-7|NA|TRBV5-1|TRBD1
CASSFPGGEQYF
TGCGCCAGCAGCTTCCCAGGGGGAGAGCAGTACTTC
>TRBJ2-3|NA|TRBV5-8|TRBD2
CASSLSSGAGDTQYF
TGTGCCAGCAGCTTGTCTAGCGGGGCGGGGGATACGCAGTATTTT
>TRBJ1-6|NA|TRBV28|NA
CASSFRGKANSPLHF
TGTGCCAGCAGTTTTCGGGGGAAAGCTAATTCACCCCTCCACTTT
>TRBJ2-1|NA|TRBV4-3|NA
CASSQEEGVGEQFF
TGCGCCAGCAGCCAAGAGGAAGGAGTTGGTGAGCAGTTCTTC
>TRBJ1-3|NA|TRBV19|NA
CASSPGAGNTIYF
TGTGCCAGTAGCCCCGGGGCTGGAAACACCATATATTTT